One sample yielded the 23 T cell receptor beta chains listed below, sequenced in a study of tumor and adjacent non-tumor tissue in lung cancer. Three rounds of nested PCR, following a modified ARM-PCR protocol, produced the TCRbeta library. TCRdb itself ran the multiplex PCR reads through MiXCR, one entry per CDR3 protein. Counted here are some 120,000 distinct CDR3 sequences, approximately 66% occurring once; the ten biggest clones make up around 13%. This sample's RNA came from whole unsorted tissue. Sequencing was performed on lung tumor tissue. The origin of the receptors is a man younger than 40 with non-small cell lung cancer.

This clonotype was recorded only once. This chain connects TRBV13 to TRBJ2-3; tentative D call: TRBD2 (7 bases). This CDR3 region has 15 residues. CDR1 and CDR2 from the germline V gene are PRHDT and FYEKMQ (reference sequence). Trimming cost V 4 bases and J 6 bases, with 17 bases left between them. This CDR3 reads CASSSGGSRADTQYF. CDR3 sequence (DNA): TGTGCCAGCAGCTCGGGGGGCTCGAGAGCCGATACGCAGTATTTT.

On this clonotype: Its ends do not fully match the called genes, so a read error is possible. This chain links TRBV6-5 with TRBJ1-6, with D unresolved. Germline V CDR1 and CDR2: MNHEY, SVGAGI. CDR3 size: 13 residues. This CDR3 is CASSHPTRSPLHF. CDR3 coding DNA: TGTGCCAGCAGTCACCCCACTCGTTCACCGCTCCACTTT.

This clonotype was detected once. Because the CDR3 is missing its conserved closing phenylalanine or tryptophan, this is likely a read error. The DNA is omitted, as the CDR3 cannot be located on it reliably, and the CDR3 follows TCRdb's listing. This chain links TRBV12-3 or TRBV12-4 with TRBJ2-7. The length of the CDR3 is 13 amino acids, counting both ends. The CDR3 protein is CASSFYVGGERYL.

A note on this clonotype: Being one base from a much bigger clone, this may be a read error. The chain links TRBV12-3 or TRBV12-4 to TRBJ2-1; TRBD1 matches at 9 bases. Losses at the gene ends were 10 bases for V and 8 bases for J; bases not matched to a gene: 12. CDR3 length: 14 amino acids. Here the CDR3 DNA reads TGTGCCAACAGACCCCGGGACAGGGTCGATGAGCAGTTCTTC. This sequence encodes CANRPRDRVDEQFF.

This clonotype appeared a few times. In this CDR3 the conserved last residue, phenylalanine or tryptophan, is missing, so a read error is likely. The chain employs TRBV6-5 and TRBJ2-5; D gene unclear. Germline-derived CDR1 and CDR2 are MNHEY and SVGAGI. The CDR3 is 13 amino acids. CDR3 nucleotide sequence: TGTGCCAGCAGTTCGTCAGTCCAAGGGACCCAGTACTTA. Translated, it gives CASSSSVQGTQYL.

CDR3 region: CASREEGLTNTEAFF. CDR3 coding DNA: TGTGCCAGCAGAGAAGAGGGACTTACGAACACTGAAGCTTTCTTT. The chain employs TRBV12-3 or TRBV12-4 and TRBJ1-1, with D possibly being TRBD1 (5 bases). The CDR3 loop spans 15 amino acids. V shed 6 bases and J shed 1 base, with 15 bases lying between them.

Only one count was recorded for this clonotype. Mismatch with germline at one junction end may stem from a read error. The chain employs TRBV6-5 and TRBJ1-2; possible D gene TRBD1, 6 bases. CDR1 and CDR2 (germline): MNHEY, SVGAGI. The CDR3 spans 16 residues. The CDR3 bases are TGTGGCAGCAGTTACTTACAGGGTATAGCGGACCATGGCTACACCTTC. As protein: CGSSYLQGIADHGYTF.

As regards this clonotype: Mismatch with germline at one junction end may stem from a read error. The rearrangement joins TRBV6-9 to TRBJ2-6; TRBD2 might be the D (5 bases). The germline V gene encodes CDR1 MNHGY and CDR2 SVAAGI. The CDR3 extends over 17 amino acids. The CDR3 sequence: CASSYHWAGSRANVLTF. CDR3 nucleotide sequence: TGTGCCAGCAGCTATCATTGGGCGGGCTCTAGGGCCAACGTCCTGACTTTC.

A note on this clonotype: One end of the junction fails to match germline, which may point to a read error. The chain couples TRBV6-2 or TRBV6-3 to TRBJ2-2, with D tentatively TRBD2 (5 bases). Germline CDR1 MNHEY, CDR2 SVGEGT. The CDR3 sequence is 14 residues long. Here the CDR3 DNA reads TGCGCCAACAGTCTTCACGGCCCGATCGGGGAACTGGTTTTT. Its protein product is CANSLHGPIGELVF.

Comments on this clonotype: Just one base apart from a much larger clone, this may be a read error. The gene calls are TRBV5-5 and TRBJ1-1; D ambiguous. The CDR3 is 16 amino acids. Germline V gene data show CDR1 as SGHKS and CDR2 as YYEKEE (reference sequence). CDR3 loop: CDSSLSPRQRSTEAFF. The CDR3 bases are TGTGACAGCAGCTTGTCTCCCCGGCAGCGGAGCACTGAAGCTTTCTTT.

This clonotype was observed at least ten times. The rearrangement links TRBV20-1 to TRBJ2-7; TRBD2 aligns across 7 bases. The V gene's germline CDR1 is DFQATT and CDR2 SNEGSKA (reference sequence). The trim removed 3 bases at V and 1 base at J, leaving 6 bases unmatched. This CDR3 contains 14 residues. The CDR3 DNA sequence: TGCAGTGCTAGCCGGGCTAGCGGTTCCTACGAGCAGTACTTC. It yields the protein CSASRASGSYEQYF.

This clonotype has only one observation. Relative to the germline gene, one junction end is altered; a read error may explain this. The CDR3 sequence: CASSLAGTMTQYF. As DNA, the CDR3 is TGTGCCAGCAGCTTGGCAGGGACAATGACCCAGTATTTC. This chain links TRBV5-4 with TRBJ2-5; the D gene is possibly TRBD1 (6 bases). This CDR3 has 13 amino acids. The germline gives CDR1 SGHNT, CDR2 YYREEE (reference sequence).

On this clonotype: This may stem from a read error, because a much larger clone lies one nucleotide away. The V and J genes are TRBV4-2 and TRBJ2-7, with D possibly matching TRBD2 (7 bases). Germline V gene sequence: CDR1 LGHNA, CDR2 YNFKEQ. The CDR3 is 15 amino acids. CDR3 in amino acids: CVSSPGGGGSYEQYF. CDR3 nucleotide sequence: TGTGTCAGCAGCCCGGGGGGCGGGGGCTCCTACGAGCAGTACTTC.

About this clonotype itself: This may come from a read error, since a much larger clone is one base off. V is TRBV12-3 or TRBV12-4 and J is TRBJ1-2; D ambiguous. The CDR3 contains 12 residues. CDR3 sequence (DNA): TGTGCCAGCAATTTAAGTGGGAGTCTCTACACCTTC. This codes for CASNLSGSLYTF.

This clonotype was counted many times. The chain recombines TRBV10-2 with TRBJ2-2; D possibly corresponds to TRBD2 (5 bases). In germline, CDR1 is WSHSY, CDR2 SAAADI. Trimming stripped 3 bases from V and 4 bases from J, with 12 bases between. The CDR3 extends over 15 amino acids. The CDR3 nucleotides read TGCGCCAGCAGTGATACTCCAGGAGGCACCGGGGAGCTGTTTTTT. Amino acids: CASSDTPGGTGELFF.

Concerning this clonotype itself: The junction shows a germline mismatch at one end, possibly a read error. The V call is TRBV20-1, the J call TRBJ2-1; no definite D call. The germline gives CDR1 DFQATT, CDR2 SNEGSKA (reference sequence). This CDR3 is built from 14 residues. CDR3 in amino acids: CNARDWQSYKEQFF. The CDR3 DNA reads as TGCAATGCTAGAGATTGGCAGAGCTACAAAGAGCAGTTCTTC.

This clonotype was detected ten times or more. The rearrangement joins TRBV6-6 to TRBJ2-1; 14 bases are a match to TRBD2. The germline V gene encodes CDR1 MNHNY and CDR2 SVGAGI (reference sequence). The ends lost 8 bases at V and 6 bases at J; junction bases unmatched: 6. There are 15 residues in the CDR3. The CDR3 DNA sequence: TGTGCCAGCCACCCGACTAGCGGGGGGGCCAATGAGCAGTTCTTC. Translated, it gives CASHPTSGGANEQFF.

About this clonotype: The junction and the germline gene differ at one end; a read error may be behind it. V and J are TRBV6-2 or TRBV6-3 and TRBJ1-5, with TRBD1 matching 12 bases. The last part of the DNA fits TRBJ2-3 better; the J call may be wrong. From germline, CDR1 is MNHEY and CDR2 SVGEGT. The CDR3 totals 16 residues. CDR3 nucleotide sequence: TGTACCAGCAGTTACTGGGACAGGGGGCCTGGTCAGTCCCAGTATTTT. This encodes CTSSYWDRGPGQSQYF.

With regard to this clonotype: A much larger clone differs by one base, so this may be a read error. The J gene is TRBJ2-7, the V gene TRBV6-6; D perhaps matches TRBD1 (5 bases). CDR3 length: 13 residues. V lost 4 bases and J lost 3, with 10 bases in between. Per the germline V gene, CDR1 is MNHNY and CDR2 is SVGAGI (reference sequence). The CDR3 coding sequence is TGTGCCAGCAGTTCCGACAGTTTCTACGAGCAGTACTTC. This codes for CASSSDSFYEQYF.

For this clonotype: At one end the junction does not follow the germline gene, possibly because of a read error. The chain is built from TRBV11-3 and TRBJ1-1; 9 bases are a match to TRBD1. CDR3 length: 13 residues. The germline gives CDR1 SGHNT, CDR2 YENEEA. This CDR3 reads CAGSSGTGQGAFF. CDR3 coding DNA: TGTGCCGGCAGCTCGGGGACAGGGCAGGGAGCTTTCTTT.

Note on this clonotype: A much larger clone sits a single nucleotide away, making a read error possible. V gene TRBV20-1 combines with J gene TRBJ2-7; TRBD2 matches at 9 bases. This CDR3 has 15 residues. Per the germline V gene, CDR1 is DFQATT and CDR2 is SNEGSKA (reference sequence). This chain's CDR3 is CSPRDSLAGSQEQYF. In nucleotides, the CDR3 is TGCAGTCCTAGAGATAGCCTAGCGGGATCCCAAGAGCAGTACTTC.

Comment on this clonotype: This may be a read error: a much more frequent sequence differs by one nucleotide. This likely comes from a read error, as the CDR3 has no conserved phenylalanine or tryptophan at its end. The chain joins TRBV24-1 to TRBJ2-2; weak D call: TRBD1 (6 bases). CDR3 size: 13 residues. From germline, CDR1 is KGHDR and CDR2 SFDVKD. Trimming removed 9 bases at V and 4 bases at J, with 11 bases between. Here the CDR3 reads CATQGFGTGELFY. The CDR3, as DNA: TGTGCCACCCAGGGGTTTGGCACCGGGGAGCTGTTTTAT.

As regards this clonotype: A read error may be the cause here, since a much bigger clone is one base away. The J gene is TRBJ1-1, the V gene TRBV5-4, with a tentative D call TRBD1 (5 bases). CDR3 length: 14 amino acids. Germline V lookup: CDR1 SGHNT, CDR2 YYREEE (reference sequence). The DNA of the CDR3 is TGTGTCAGCAGCGGCGGGGCGCTGAACACTGAAGCTTTCTTT. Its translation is CVSSGGALNTEAFF.